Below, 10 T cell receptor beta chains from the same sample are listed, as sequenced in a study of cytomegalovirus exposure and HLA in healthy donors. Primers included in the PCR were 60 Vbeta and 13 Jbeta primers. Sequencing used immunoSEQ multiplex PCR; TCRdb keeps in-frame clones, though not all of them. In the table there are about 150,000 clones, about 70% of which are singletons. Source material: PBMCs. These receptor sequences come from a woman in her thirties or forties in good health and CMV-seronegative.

As DNA, the CDR3 is TGTGCCAGCCGACTCGGGACTAGCGGGAGTGTTGGCACAGATACGCAGTATTTT. Amino acids: CASRLGTSGSVGTDTQYF. J is TRBJ2-3 and V is TRBV2, with 14 bases lining up with TRBD2. The length of the CDR3 is 18 residues. The V gene end was trimmed by 8 bases and the J gene end by 1 base; junction bases not matched to a gene: 11. Germline V gene data show CDR1 as SNHLY and CDR2 as FYNNEI.

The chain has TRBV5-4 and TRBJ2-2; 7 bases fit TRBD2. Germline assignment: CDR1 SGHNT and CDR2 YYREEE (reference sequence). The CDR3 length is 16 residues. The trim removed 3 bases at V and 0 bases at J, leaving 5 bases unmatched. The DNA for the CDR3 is TGTGCCAGCAGCTCTCAGCGGGGAACGAACACCGGGGAGCTGTTTTTT. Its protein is CASSSQRGTNTGELFF.

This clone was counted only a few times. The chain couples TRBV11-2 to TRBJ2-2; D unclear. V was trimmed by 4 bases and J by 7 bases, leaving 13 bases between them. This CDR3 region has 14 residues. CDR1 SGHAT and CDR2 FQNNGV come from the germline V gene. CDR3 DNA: TGTGCCAGCAGCTCCAACCTGCGCTTCGGGGAGCTGTTTTTT. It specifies CASSSNLRFGELFF.

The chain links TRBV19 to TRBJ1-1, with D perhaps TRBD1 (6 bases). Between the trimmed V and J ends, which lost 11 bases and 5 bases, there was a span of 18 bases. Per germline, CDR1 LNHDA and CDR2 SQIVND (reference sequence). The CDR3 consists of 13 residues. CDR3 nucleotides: TGTGCCGCAACAGGGTTGAGGATTACTGAAGCTTTCTTT. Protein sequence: CAATGLRITEAFF. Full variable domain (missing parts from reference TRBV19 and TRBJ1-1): DGGITQSPKYLFRKEGQNVTLSCEQNLNHDAMYWYRQDPGQGLRLIYYSQIVNDFQKGDIAEGYSVSREKKESFPLTVTSAQKNPTAFYLCAATGLRITEAFFGQGTRLTVV.

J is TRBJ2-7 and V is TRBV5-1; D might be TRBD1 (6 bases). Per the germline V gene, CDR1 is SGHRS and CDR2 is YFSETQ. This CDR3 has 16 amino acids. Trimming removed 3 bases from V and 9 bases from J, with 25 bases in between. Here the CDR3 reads CASSSSTGLVVVPQYF. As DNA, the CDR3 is TGCGCCAGCAGCTCCTCGACAGGCCTGGTAGTGGTACCGCAGTACTTC. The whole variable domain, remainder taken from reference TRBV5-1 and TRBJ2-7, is KAGVTQTPRYLIKTRGQQVTLSCSPISGHRSVSWYQQTPGQGLQFLFEYFSETQRNKGNFPGRFSGRQFSNSRSEMNVSTLELGDSALYLCASSSSTGLVVVPQYFGPGTRLTVT.

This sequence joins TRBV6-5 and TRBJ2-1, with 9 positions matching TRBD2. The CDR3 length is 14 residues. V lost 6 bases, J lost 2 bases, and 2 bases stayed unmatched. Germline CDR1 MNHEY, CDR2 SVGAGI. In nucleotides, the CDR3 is TGTGCCAGCAGGCGGGAGGGAACCTACAATGAGCAGTTCTTC. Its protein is CASRREGTYNEQFF.

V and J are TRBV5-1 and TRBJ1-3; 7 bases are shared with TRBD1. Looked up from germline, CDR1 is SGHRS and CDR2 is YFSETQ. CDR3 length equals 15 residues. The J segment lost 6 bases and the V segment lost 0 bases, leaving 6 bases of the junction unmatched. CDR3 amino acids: CASSLGDSTQNTIYF. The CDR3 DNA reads TGCGCCAGCAGCTTGGGGGACAGCACCCAAAACACCATATATTTT.

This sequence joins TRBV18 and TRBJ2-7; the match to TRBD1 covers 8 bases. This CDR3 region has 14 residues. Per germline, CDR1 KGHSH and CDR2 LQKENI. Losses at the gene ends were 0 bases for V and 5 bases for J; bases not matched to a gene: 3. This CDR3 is CASSPPDRAHEQYF. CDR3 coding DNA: TGTGCCAGCTCACCACCGGACAGGGCCCACGAGCAGTACTTC.

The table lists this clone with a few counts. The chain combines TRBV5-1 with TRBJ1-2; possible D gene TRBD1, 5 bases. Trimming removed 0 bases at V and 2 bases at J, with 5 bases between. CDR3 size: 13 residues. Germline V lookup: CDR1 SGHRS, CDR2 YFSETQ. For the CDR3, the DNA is TGCGCCAGCAGCTTGGAGGGGAACTATGGCTACACCTTC. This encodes CASSLEGNYGYTF.

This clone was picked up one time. In DNA form, the CDR3 reads TGTGCCAGCAGCGAACAATGGGGGACTAGGGGAGATACGCAGTATTTT. Its protein product is CASSEQWGTRGDTQYF. The chain has TRBV5-4 and TRBJ2-3; TRBD2 matches at 8 bases. The CDR3 extends over 16 amino acids. V shed 4 bases and J 5 bases; nucleotides not matched to a gene: 12. From germline, CDR1 is SGHNT and CDR2 YYREEE (reference sequence).